This T cell receptor (beta chain) was identified during a study of CD8+ T cells in alopecia areata. The sample holds a few counts of this clone. Specified treatment: oral pan-JAK inhibitor, 5-10 mg twice daily. Following RNA extraction, reverse transcription yielded cDNA that acted as the sequencing template. Only in-frame clones appear in the TCRdb table, and some are missing; sequencing was by immunoSEQ multiplex PCR. The profile shows around 270,000 clones, about three fifths of them singletons. Sequencing used CD4+ T cells sorted from blood, obtained at week 24, from a patient treated with tofacitinib. The TCR comes from a human donor with alopecia areata.

As DNA, the CDR3 is TGTGCCAGCAGCGTAGGCCCAGGACCAACCTACGAGCAGTACTTC. Its protein is CASSVGPGPTYEQYF. V is TRBV9 and J is TRBJ2-7; D ambiguous. The V end was cut by 0 bases, the J end by 2 bases, with 12 bases between. Germline assignment: CDR1 SGDLS and CDR2 YYNGEE. The CDR3 loop spans 15 amino acids. The variable domain in full, completed from reference TRBV9 and TRBJ2-7, reads DSGVTQTPKHLITATGQRVTLRCSPRSGDLSVYWYQQSLDQGLQFLIQYYNGEERAKGNILERFSAQQFPDLHSELNLSSLELGDSALYFCASSVGPGPTYEQYFGPGTRLTVT.